A selection of T cell receptor beta chains follows, all from one sample in a study of T cell changes during pregnancy in multiple sclerosis. The method was immunoSEQ multiplex PCR; TCRdb's version includes in-frame clones alone and lacks a portion of them. The data contain some 97,000 clones, roughly 92% of them singletons. Sequences were derived from peripheral blood, sampled in the second trimester of pregnancy. These receptors were collected from a female donor with multiple sclerosis, enrolled in a pregnancy study. CDR3s include the opening cysteine and the closing phenylalanine or tryptophan. Fields, in order: CDR3 protein, CDR3 DNA, J gene, D gene, V gene, clone size. A D gene is named only where the DNA matches it firmly. Size values are once, few and many counts, or a class for expanded clones, and some rows have none.

CDR3aa: CASSPGGAGGREQFF
CDR3nt: TGTGCCAGCAGTCCCGGTGGAGCGGGGGGGCGAGAGCAGTTCTTC
j_gene: TRBJ2-1
d_gene: TRBD2
v_gene: TRBV11-3
abundance: -

CDR3aa: CAWSPGGRSTDTQYF
CDR3nt: TGTGCCTGGAGCCCAGGGGGGCGTAGCACAGATACGCAGTATTTT
j_gene: TRBJ2-3
d_gene: -
v_gene: TRBV30
abundance: -

CDR3aa: CASSEVQGGRTFF
CDR3nt: TGTGCCAGCAGTGAGGTTCAGGGAGGGAGAACTTTCTTT
j_gene: TRBJ1-1
d_gene: -
v_gene: TRBV2
abundance: -

CDR3aa: CSVGTVVVTEAFF
CDR3nt: TGCAGCGTCGGGACAGTCGTAGTCACTGAAGCTTTCTTT
j_gene: TRBJ1-1
d_gene: TRBD1
v_gene: TRBV29-1
abundance: -

CDR3aa: CASSLDSHTEAFF
CDR3nt: TGTGCCAGCAGCTTGGACAGCCACACTGAAGCTTTCTTT
j_gene: TRBJ1-1
d_gene: -
v_gene: TRBV7-9
abundance: once

CDR3aa: CASSVKDTSYNEQFF
CDR3nt: TGTGCCAGCAGCGTAAAGGACACGTCCTACAATGAGCAGTTCTTC
j_gene: TRBJ2-1
d_gene: -
v_gene: TRBV9
abundance: -

CDR3aa: CASSPTGTEAFF
CDR3nt: TGTGCCAGCAGCCCGACAGGCACTGAAGCTTTCTTT
j_gene: TRBJ1-1
d_gene: -
v_gene: TRBV7-6
abundance: -

CDR3aa: CASSQVSSGTSGLTYEQYF
CDR3nt: TGTGCCAGCAGCCAAGTGTCCTCCGGGACTAGCGGACTTACCTACGAGCAGTACTTC
j_gene: TRBJ2-7
d_gene: TRBD2
v_gene: TRBV4-2
abundance: -

CDR3aa: CASSLAGTGVNEQYF
CDR3nt: TGTGCCAGCAGCTTAGCTGGGACAGGGGTAAACGAGCAGTACTTC
j_gene: TRBJ2-7
d_gene: TRBD1
v_gene: TRBV7-2
abundance: -

CDR3aa: CASSSGETQYF
CDR3nt: TGTGCCAGCAGCTCCGGGGAGACCCAGTACTTC
j_gene: TRBJ2-5
d_gene: -
v_gene: TRBV7-9
abundance: -

CDR3aa: CASRSGGNEQFF
CDR3nt: TGTGCCAGCAGGTCAGGGGGCAATGAGCAGTTCTTC
j_gene: TRBJ2-1
d_gene: TRBD1
v_gene: TRBV6-5
abundance: -

CDR3aa: CASSETGGRTGELFF
CDR3nt: TGTGCCAGCAGTGAAACAGGGGGTCGGACCGGGGAGCTGTTTTTT
j_gene: TRBJ2-2
d_gene: TRBD1
v_gene: TRBV2
abundance: -

CDR3aa: CASSLGSRTDTQYF
CDR3nt: TGTGCCAGCAGCTTGGGGAGTCGGACAGATACGCAGTATTTT
j_gene: TRBJ2-3
d_gene: -
v_gene: TRBV5-6
abundance: -

CDR3aa: CASSLSGTHSYEQYF
CDR3nt: TGTGCCAGCAGTTTAAGCGGGACACACTCCTACGAGCAGTACTTC
j_gene: TRBJ2-7
d_gene: -
v_gene: TRBV27
abundance: -

CDR3aa: CASSYDPGIGEAFF
CDR3nt: TGTGCCAGCAGCTATGATCCGGGAATCGGTGAAGCTTTCTTT
j_gene: TRBJ1-1
d_gene: -
v_gene: TRBV6-1
abundance: -

CDR3aa: CASSAGLAGGLYEQYF
CDR3nt: TGCGCCAGCAGCGCCGGACTAGCGGGAGGGCTCTACGAGCAGTACTTC
j_gene: TRBJ2-7
d_gene: TRBD2
v_gene: TRBV5-1
abundance: -

CDR3aa: CASTVPGVAAGYGYTF
CDR3nt: TGTGCCAGCACCGTTCCAGGGGTGGCGGCGGGCTATGGCTACACCTTC
j_gene: TRBJ1-2
d_gene: -
v_gene: TRBV28
abundance: -

CDR3aa: CSVAGPRGSGNTIYF
CDR3nt: TGCAGCGTTGCGGGACCCAGGGGCTCTGGAAACACCATATATTTT
j_gene: TRBJ1-3
d_gene: -
v_gene: TRBV29-1
abundance: -

CDR3aa: CALAGINTDTQYF
CDR3nt: TGTGCTCTAGCGGGGATCAACACAGATACGCAGTATTTT
j_gene: TRBJ2-3
d_gene: TRBD2
v_gene: TRBV2
abundance: -

CDR3aa: CASRGTGGHGYTF
CDR3nt: TGTGCCAGCAGAGGGACAGGGGGCCATGGCTACACCTTC
j_gene: TRBJ1-2
d_gene: TRBD1
v_gene: TRBV2
abundance: -

CDR3aa: CASSPQGGKAGELFF
CDR3nt: TGTGCCAGCAGCCCTCAGGGGGGTAAGGCCGGGGAGCTGTTTTTT
j_gene: TRBJ2-2
d_gene: -
v_gene: TRBV28
abundance: once

CDR3aa: CSAPRDEQFF
CDR3nt: TGCAGTGCCCCGAGGGATGAGCAGTTCTTC
j_gene: TRBJ2-1
d_gene: -
v_gene: TRBV20-1
abundance: once

CDR3aa: CASSLGGLNTEAFF
CDR3nt: TGCGCCAGCAGCTTGGGAGGGTTGAACACTGAAGCTTTCTTT
j_gene: TRBJ1-1
d_gene: -
v_gene: TRBV5-1
abundance: -

CDR3aa: CASSFGGSYGYTF
CDR3nt: TGTGCCAGCAGCTTCGGGGGGAGCTATGGCTACACCTTC
j_gene: TRBJ1-2
d_gene: -
v_gene: TRBV5-4
abundance: -

CDR3aa: CASSLGLAIGEQYF
CDR3nt: TGCGCCAGCAGCTTGGGGCTAGCTATCGGCGAGCAGTACTTC
j_gene: TRBJ2-7
d_gene: -
v_gene: TRBV5-1
abundance: -

CDR3aa: CATSRQQETQYF
CDR3nt: TGTGCCACCAGCAGACAACAAGAGACCCAGTACTTC
j_gene: TRBJ2-5
d_gene: -
v_gene: TRBV15
abundance: -

CDR3aa: CASSEGGRGYGYTF
CDR3nt: TGTGCCAGCAGCGAAGGGGGCAGGGGCTATGGCTACACCTTC
j_gene: TRBJ1-2
d_gene: TRBD1
v_gene: TRBV28
abundance: -

CDR3aa: CASTIGGGNQPQHF
CDR3nt: TGTGCCAGTACCATCGGGGGGGGCAATCAGCCCCAGCATTTT
j_gene: TRBJ1-5
d_gene: -
v_gene: TRBV19
abundance: -

CDR3aa: CASSLFDGRANEQFF
CDR3nt: TGTGCCAGCAGCTTATTCGACGGGAGGGCTAATGAGCAGTTCTTC
j_gene: TRBJ2-1
d_gene: TRBD2
v_gene: TRBV11-1
abundance: -

CDR3aa: CAISESLAGGQEETQYF
CDR3nt: TGTGCCATCAGTGAGTCGCTAGCGGGGGGGCAGGAAGAGACCCAGTACTTC
j_gene: TRBJ2-5
d_gene: TRBD2
v_gene: TRBV10-3
abundance: -

CDR3aa: CASSFGTSANNEQFF
CDR3nt: TGTGCCAGTAGTTTTGGGACTAGCGCCAACAATGAGCAGTTCTTC
j_gene: TRBJ2-1
d_gene: TRBD2
v_gene: TRBV19
abundance: -

CDR3aa: CASSSSGDSTEAFF
CDR3nt: TGCGCCAGCAGTTCCTCGGGGGATAGCACTGAAGCTTTCTTT
j_gene: TRBJ1-1
d_gene: -
v_gene: TRBV4-1
abundance: -

CDR3aa: CATGGQGARGTEAFF
CDR3nt: TGTGCCACCGGCGGACAGGGGGCGCGGGGTACTGAAGCTTTCTTT
j_gene: TRBJ1-1
d_gene: TRBD1
v_gene: TRBV27
abundance: -

CDR3aa: CASSEPTTNGYTF
CDR3nt: TGTGCCAGCAGTGAACCGACAACGAATGGCTACACCTTC
j_gene: TRBJ1-2
d_gene: -
v_gene: TRBV2
abundance: -

CDR3aa: CASSQERMAFSGTQYF
CDR3nt: TGTGCCAGCAGCCAAGAAAGGATGGCGTTTTCGGGGACCCAGTACTTC
j_gene: TRBJ2-5
d_gene: -
v_gene: TRBV14
abundance: once

CDR3aa: CASSQEGRGANEQFF
CDR3nt: TGCGCCAGCAGCCAAGAAGGAAGGGGTGCCAATGAGCAGTTCTTC
j_gene: TRBJ2-1
d_gene: -
v_gene: TRBV4-1
abundance: -

CDR3aa: CASSSLGQVNTEAFF
CDR3nt: TGCGCCAGCAGCTCCCTAGGACAGGTGAACACTGAAGCTTTCTTT
j_gene: TRBJ1-1
d_gene: TRBD1
v_gene: TRBV5-1
abundance: -

CDR3aa: CASSLTGSRPEAFF
CDR3nt: TGTGCCAGCAGCTTGACAGGGAGTAGGCCTGAAGCTTTCTTT
j_gene: TRBJ1-1
d_gene: TRBD1
v_gene: TRBV6-1
abundance: -

CDR3aa: CASSFLTSGSYSYEQYF
CDR3nt: TGTGCCAGCAGCTTCCTAACTAGCGGGAGTTACTCCTACGAGCAGTACTTC
j_gene: TRBJ2-7
d_gene: TRBD2
v_gene: TRBV11-2
abundance: -

CDR3aa: CASSGRGELFF
CDR3nt: TGCGCCAGCAGTGGGAGGGGTGAACTGTTTTTT
j_gene: TRBJ2-2
d_gene: -
v_gene: TRBV10-1
abundance: once

CDR3aa: CAWSVGQRGTDTQYF
CDR3nt: TGTGCCTGGAGTGTGGGACAGCGAGGGACAGATACGCAGTATTTT
j_gene: TRBJ2-3
d_gene: TRBD1
v_gene: TRBV30
abundance: -

CDR3aa: CSVEHAGRGAFF
CDR3nt: TGCAGCGTTGAACATGCGGGGCGAGGAGCTTTCTTT
j_gene: TRBJ1-1
d_gene: -
v_gene: TRBV29-1
abundance: few

CDR3aa: CASSVAGTLLSSYNEQFF
CDR3nt: TGTGCCAGCAGCGTAGCTGGGACTCTACTTAGCTCCTACAATGAGCAGTTCTTC
j_gene: TRBJ2-1
d_gene: -
v_gene: TRBV9
abundance: -

CDR3aa: CSVAEKTSGRTDEQFF
CDR3nt: TGCAGCGTTGCCGAAAAGACTAGCGGGAGAACGGATGAGCAGTTCTTC
j_gene: TRBJ2-1
d_gene: TRBD2
v_gene: TRBV29-1
abundance: -